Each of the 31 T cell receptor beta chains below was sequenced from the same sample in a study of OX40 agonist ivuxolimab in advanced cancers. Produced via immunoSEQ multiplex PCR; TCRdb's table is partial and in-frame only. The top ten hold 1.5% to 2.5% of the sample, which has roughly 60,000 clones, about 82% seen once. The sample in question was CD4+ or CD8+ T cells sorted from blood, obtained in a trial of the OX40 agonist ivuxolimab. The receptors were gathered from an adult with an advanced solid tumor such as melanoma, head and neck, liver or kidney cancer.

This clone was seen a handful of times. The CDR3 nucleotides read TGTGCCAGCAGCGGGTCGGCAGGGATCTCCTACGAGCAGTACGTC. Protein: CASSGSAGISYEQYV. The rearrangement uses TRBV21-1 and TRBJ2-7; the table's TRBD1 call for D was not verified on the DNA. TRBV21-1 is assigned pseudogene status. The CDR3 loop spans 15 amino acids.

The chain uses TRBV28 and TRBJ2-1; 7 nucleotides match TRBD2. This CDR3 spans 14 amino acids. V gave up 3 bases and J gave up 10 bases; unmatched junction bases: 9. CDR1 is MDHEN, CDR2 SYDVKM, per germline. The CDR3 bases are TGTGCCAGCAGTTTGGTCACGGGAGCGGGAGAGCAGTTCTTC. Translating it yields CASSLVTGAGEQFF.

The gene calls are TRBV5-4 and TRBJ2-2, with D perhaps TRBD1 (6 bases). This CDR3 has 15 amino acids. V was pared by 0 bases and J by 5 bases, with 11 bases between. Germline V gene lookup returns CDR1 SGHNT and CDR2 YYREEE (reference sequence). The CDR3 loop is CASSLELGGTGELFF. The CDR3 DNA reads TGTGCCAGCAGCTTGGAACTAGGGGGAACCGGGGAGCTGTTTTTT. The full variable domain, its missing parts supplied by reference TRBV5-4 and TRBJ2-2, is ETGVTQSPTHLIKTRGQQVTLRCSSQSGHNTVSWYQQALGQGPQFIFQYYREEENGRGNFPPRFSGLQFPNYSSELNVNALELDDSALYLCASSLELGGTGELFFGEGSRLTVL.

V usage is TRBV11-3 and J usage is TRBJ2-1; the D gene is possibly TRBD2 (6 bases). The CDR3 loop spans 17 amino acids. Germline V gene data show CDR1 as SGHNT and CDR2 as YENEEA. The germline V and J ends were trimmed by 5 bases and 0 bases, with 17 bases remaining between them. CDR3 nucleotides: TGTGCCAGCAGCCCCGCGGGACGGGCTGCCTCCTACAATGAGCAGTTCTTC. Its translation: CASSPAGRAASYNEQFF. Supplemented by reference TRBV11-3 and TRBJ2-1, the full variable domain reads EAGVVQSPRYKIIEKKQPVAFWCNPISGHNTLYWYLQNLGQGPELLIRYENEEAVDDSQLPKDRFSAERLKGVDSTLKIQPAELGDSAVYLCASSPAGRAASYNEQFFGPGTRLTVL.

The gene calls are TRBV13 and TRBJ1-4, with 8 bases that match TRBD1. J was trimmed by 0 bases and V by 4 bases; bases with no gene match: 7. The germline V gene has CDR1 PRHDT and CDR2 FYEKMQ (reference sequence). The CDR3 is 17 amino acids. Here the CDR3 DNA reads TGTGCCAGCAGCTCTCGGACAGGGACGGCAACTAATGAAAAACTGTTTTTT. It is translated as CASSSRTGTATNEKLFF. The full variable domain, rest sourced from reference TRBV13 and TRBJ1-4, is AAGVIQSPRHLIKEKRETATLKCYPIPRHDTVYWYQQGPGQDPQFLISFYEKMQSDKGSIPDRFSAQQFSDYHSELNMSSLELGDSALYFCASSSRTGTATNEKLFFGSGTQLSVL.

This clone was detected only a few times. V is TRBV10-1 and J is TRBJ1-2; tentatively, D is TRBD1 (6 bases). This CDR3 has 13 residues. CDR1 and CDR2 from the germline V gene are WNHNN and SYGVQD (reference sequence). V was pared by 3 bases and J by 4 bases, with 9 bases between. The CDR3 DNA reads TGCGCCAGCAGTGAAGGCAGGGGCTATGGCTACACCTTC. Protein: CASSEGRGYGYTF.

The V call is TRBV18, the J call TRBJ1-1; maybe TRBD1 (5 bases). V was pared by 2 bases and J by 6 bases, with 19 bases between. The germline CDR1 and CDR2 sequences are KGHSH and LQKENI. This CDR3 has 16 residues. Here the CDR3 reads CASSPFRALGIPEAFF. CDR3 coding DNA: TGTGCCAGCTCACCATTCAGGGCTTTGGGGATCCCTGAAGCTTTCTTT.

In DNA, the CDR3 is TGCGCCAGCAGCTTGGAACTAGCGGGATCCTATGAGCAGTTCTTC. This sequence encodes CASSLELAGSYEQFF. The gene calls are TRBV5-1 and TRBJ2-1; TRBD2 agrees at 10 bases. Germline-derived CDR1 and CDR2 are SGHRS and YFSETQ. The CDR3 length is 15 residues. Germline trimming cut 0 bases from V and 8 bases from J; bases unmatched to any gene: 5.

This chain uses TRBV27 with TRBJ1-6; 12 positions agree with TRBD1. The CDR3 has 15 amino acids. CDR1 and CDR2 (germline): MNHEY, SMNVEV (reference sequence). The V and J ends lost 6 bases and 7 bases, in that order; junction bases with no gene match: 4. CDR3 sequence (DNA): TGTGCCAGCAGGGGACAGGGGGCACCCAATTCACCCCTCCACTTT. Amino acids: CASRGQGAPNSPLHF.

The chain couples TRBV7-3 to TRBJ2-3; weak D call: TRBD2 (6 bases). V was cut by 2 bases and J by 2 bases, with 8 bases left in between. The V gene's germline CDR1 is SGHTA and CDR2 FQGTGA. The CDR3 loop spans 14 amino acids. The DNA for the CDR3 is TGTGCCAGCAGCTTAGGGACTTTCACAGATACGCAGTATTTT. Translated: CASSLGTFTDTQYF.

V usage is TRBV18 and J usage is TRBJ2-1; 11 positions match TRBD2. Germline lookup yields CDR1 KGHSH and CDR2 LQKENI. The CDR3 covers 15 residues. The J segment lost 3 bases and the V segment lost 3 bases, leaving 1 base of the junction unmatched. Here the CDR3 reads CASSPSGRGYNEQFF. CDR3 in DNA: TGTGCCAGCTCACCTAGCGGGAGGGGCTACAATGAGCAGTTCTTC.

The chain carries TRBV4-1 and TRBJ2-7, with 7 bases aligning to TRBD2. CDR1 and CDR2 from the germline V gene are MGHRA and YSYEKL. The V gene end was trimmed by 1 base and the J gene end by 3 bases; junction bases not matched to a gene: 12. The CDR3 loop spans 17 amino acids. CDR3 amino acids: CASSQGEGSPFYYEQYF. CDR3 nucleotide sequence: TGCGCCAGCAGCCAAGGGGAGGGGTCCCCCTTCTACTACGAGCAGTACTTC.

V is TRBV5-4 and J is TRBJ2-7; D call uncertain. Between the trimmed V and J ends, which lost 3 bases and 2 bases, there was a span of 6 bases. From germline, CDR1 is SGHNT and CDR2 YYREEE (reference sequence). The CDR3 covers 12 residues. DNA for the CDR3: TGTGCCAGCAGCTACGACACCTACGAGCAGTACTTC. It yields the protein CASSYDTYEQYF.

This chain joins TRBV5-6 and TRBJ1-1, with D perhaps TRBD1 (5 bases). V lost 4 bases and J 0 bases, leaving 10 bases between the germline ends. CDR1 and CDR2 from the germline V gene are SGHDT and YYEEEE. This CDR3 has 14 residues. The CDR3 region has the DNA TGTGCCAGCAGCGTAGTGACAGTGAACACTGAAGCTTTCTTT. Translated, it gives CASSVVTVNTEAFF.

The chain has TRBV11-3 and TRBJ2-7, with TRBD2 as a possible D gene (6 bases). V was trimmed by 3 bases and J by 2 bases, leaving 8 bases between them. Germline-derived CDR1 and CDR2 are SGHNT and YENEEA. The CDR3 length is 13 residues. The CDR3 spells CASSFREAYEQYV. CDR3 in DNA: TGTGCCAGCAGCTTCAGGGAGGCCTACGAGCAGTACGTC.

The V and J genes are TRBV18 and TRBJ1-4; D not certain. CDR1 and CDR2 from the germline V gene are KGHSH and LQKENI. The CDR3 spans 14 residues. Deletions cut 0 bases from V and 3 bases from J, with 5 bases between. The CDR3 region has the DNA TGTGCCAGCTCACCACCGGTCCCTAATGAAAAACTGTTTTTT. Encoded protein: CASSPPVPNEKLFF.

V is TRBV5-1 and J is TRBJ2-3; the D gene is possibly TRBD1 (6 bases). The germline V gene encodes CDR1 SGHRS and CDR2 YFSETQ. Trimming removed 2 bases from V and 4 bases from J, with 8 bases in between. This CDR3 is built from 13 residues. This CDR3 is CASSLTGSDTQYF. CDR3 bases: TGCGCCAGCAGCTTAACAGGGTCAGATACGCAGTATTTT. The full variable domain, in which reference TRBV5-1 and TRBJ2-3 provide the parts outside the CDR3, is KAGVTQTPRYLIKTRGQQVTLSCSPISGHRSVSWYQQTPGQGLQFLFEYFSETQRNKGNFPGRFSGRQFSNSRSEMNVSTLELGDSALYLCASSLTGSDTQYFGPGTRLTVL.

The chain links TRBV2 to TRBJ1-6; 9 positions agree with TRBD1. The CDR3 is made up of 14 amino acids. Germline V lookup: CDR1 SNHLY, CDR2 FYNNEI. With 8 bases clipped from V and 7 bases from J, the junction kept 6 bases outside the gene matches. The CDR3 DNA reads TGTGCCAGCCACAGGGGGCGCGTAAATTCACCCCTCCACTTT. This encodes CASHRGRVNSPLHF. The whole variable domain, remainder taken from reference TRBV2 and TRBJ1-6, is EPEVTQTPSHQVTQMGQEVILRCVPISNHLYFYWYRQILGQKVEFLVSFYNNEISEKSEIFDDQFSVERPDGSNFTLKIRSTKLEDSAMYFCASHRGRVNSPLHFGNGTRLTVT.

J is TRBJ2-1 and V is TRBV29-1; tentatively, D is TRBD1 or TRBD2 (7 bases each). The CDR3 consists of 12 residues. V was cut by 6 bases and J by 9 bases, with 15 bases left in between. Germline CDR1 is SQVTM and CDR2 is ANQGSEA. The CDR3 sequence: CSVLGGGIEQFF. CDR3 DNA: TGCAGCGTCCTGGGAGGGGGCATTGAGCAGTTCTTC.

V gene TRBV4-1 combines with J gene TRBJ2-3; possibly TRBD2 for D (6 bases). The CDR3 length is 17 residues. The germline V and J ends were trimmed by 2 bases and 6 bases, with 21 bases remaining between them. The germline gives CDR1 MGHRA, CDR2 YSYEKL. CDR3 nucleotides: TGCGCCAGCAGCCAACCCGGACGGGACTGGAGCCTTGATACGCAGTATTTT. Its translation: CASSQPGRDWSLDTQYF.

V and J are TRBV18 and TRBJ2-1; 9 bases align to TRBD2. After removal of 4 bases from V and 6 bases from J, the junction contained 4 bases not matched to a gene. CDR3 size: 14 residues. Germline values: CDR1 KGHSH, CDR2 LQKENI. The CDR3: CASSRGRDSNEQFF. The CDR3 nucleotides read TGTGCCAGCTCACGCGGGAGGGATTCCAATGAGCAGTTCTTC.

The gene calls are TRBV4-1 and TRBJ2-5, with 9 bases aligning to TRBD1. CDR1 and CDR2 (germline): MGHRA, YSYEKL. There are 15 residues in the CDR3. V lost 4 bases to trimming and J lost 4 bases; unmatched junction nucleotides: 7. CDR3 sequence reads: CASSPQETGGETQYF. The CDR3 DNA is TGCGCCAGCAGCCCCCAGGAGACAGGGGGAGAGACCCAGTACTTC.

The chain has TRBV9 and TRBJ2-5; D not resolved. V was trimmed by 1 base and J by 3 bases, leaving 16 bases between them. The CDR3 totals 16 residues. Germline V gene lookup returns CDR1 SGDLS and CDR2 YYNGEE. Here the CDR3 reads CASSVMSSGPEETQYF. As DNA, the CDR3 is TGTGCCAGCAGCGTAATGAGTTCGGGCCCCGAAGAGACCCAGTACTTC.

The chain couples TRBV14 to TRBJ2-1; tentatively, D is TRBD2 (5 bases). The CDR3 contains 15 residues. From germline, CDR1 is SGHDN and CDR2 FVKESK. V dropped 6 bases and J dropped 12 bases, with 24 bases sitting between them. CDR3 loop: CASRHPGVAGFGQFF. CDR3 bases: TGTGCCAGCAGGCACCCCGGGGTAGCTGGGTTTGGGCAGTTCTTC. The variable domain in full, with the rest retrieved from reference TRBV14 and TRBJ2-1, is EAGVTQFPSHSVIEKGQTVTLRCDPISGHDNLYWYRRVMGKEIKFLLHFVKESKQDESGMPNNRFLAERTGGTYSTLKVQPAELEDSGVYFCASRHPGVAGFGQFFGPGTRLTVL.

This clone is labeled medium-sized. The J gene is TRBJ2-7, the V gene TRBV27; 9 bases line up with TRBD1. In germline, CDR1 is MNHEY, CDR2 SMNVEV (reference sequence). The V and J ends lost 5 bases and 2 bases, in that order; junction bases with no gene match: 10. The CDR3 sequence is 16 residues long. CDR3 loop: CASSVVGGQGTYEQYF. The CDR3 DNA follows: TGTGCCAGCAGTGTTGTGGGCGGACAGGGGACCTACGAGCAGTACTTC.

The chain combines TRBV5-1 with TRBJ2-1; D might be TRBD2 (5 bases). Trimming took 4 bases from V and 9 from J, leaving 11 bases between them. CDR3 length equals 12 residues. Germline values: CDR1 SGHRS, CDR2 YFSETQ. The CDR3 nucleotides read TGCGCCAGCAGCCTGTTCGCGGGTGAGCAGTTCTTC. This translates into CASSLFAGEQFF.

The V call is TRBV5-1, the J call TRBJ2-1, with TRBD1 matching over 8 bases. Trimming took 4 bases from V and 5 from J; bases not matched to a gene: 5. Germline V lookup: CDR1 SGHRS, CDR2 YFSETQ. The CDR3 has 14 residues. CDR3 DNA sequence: TGCGCCAGCAGCCTTAGGACAGGGAACAATGAGCAGTTCTTC. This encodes CASSLRTGNNEQFF.

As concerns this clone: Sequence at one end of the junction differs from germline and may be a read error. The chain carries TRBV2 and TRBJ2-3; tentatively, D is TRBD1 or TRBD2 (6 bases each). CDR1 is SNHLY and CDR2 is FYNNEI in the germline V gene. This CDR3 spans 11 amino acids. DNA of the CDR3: TGTGCCTGCCTGAGGAGGGACAATATGGGATTT. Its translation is CACLRRDNMGF.

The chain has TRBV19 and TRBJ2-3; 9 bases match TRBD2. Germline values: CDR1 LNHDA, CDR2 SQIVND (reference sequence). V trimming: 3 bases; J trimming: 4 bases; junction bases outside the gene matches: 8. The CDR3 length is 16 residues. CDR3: CASSITGGRAADTQYF. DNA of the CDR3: TGTGCCAGTAGTATCACTGGCGGGAGGGCGGCAGATACGCAGTATTTT.

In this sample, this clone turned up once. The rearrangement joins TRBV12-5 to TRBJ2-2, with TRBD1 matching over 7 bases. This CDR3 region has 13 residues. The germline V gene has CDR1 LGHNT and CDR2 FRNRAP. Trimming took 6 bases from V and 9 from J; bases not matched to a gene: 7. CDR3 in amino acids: CASGIGGDRELFF. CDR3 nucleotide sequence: TGTGCTAGTGGGATAGGGGGCGACAGGGAGCTGTTTTTT. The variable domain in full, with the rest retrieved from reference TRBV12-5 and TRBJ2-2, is DARVTQTPRHKVTEMGQEVTMRCQPILGHNTVFWYRQTMMQGLELLAYFRNRAPLDDSGMPKDRFSAEMPDATLATLKIQPSEPRDSAVYFCASGIGGDRELFFGEGSRLTVL.

The CDR3 nucleotides read TGTGCCAGCAGCCGCGGGGGGCCACAGGGGCAAGAGACCCAGTACTTC. Protein: CASSRGGPQGQETQYF. This sequence joins TRBV9 and TRBJ2-5; a possible D gene is TRBD2 (8 bases). Deletions cut 4 bases from V and 2 bases from J, with 18 bases between. Germline V gene sequence: CDR1 SGDLS, CDR2 YYNGEE. The CDR3 is 16 amino acids. Variable domain in full (rest from reference TRBV9 and TRBJ2-5): DSGVTQTPKHLITATGQRVTLRCSPRSGDLSVYWYQQSLDQGLQFLIQYYNGEERAKGNILERFSAQQFPDLHSELNLSSLELGDSALYFCASSRGGPQGQETQYFGPGTRLLVL.